This note documents a single T cell receptor beta chain sequence. These data originate in a study of blood T cell repertoires in COVID-19. Overall study context: Sites across the United States, Italy and Spain contributed samples from acute and convalescent COVID-19. T cells, B-cell-depleted T cells, or PBMCs provided the cDNA or gDNA that served as material.

Authors' methods: From reference gene primer amplification, estimates of nucleated cell counts were derived. The repertoire was sequenced with immunoSEQ multiplex PCR; TCRdb's copy has only in-frame clones and lacks some. V and J calls plus clone size are reproduced from that table; the DNA served to infer D and trimming. This sample has some 200,000 clones, with around 80% found just once. There are 14 residues in the CDR3. The germline CDR1 and CDR2 sequences are SGHTA and FQGNSA. The germline V and J ends were trimmed by 4 bases and 4 bases, with 11 bases remaining between them. V usage is TRBV7-2 and J usage is TRBJ1-5; D not certain. Sequencing used peripheral blood. The clonotype originates from a human donor with acute or convalescent COVID-19. The donor label of this sample is uncertain. The CDR3 loop is CASSSRVRNQPQHF. In DNA form, the CDR3 reads TGTGCCAGCAGCTCCCGGGTAAGGAATCAGCCCCAGCATTTT.